This T cell receptor (beta chain) emerged from a study of blood T cell repertoires in COVID-19. Across the whole study: The United States, Italy and Spain supplied acute and convalescent COVID-19 samples. PBMCs, B-cell-depleted T cells, or T cells provided the cDNA or gDNA that made up the material.

As originally analysed: Reference gene primer amplification gave nucleated cell count estimates. Sequenced by immunoSEQ multiplex PCR; TCRdb stores in-frame clones only, minus some. V and J calls and clone size are those listed in that table; D and trimming were worked out from the DNA. The sample records roughly 170,000 clones, 70% to 90% being singletons. The clonotype was recovered from a woman between 45 and 60 years old with COVID-19, enrolled during active disease. Specimen: peripheral blood.

This CDR3 reads CASTDLQGYEQYF. CDR3 coding DNA: TGTGCCAGCACCGACCTACAGGGATACGAGCAGTACTTC. The chain links TRBV27 to TRBJ2-7; a possible D gene is TRBD1 (6 bases). From germline, CDR1 is MNHEY and CDR2 SMNVEV (reference sequence). This CDR3 spans 13 amino acids. Deletions cut 7 bases from V and 4 bases from J, with 14 bases between.